This T cell receptor (beta chain) was sequenced for a study of T cell repertoires in cytomegalovirus infection. Study summary: Indicated by public TCR beta signatures were CMV infection and matching HLA type. Study-level results: Summed public TCR beta family frequency identified CMV carriers bearing the relevant HLA. HLA-C-restricted CMV clonotypes gave the most frequent clonotype in two of eight donors.

TCRdb independently ran MiXCR on the reads; one entry per CDR3 protein. The sample holds about 310,000 distinct CDR3 sequences, around 9.1% seen once. The CDR3 has 13 amino acids. Trimming left V 1 base short and J 2 bases short, with 9 bases between. Germline V lookup: CDR1 DFQATT, CDR2 SNEGSKA (reference sequence). This clonotype was counted many times. Its antigen is still unknown. The clonotype originates from a human donor in good health (CMV status not recorded). Some clones in this sample may be carry-over from other donors' samples. Sequences were obtained from PBMCs. This sequence joins TRBV20-1 and TRBJ2-7; either TRBD1 or TRBD2 may supply D (5 bases each). The CDR3 here is CSARVGVAYEQYF. The CDR3 DNA reads TGCAGTGCTAGAGTGGGGGTGGCCTACGAGCAGTACTTC.